This T cell receptor (beta chain) was sequenced during a study of blood T cells in healthy people across ages. Whole-study findings and limits: The donors' CMV status was not determined, possibly confounding changes in expanded clonotypes.

Together with a sample-barcoded 5' primer, a J-beta primer mix was included in a second PCR lasting about 7 to 12 cycles. Via MiXCR, TCRdb re-called the 5' RACE reads, giving one row per CDR3 protein. The sample shows 450,000 to 700,000 distinct CDR3 sequences, about 25% of them seen only once. The V gene's germline CDR1 is SGDLS and CDR2 YYNGEE. V lost 0 bases, J lost 3 bases, and 10 bases lay in between. The CDR3 runs to 14 residues. This clonotype occurred a few times. Its target is unknown. The rearrangement uses TRBV9 and TRBJ2-7; D is perhaps TRBD1 (5 bases). Sequencing was carried out using blood. The sequence came from a woman aged 65 to 85 in good health. CDR3 region: CASSVGAGNYEQYF. DNA of the CDR3: TGTGCCAGCAGCGTAGGTGCAGGGAACTACGAGCAGTACTTC.